This TCR beta chain stems from a study of T cell changes during pregnancy in multiple sclerosis. Some clones are missing from TCRdb's copy, which holds only in-frame ones; the method was immunoSEQ multiplex PCR. The data hold around 60,000 clones, with more than 80% observed a single time. This TCR was sampled from a female donor in good health, enrolled as a control in a pregnancy study. Sequencing was performed on CD4+ T cells from peripheral blood mononuclear cells, taken after pregnancy.

CDR3 coding DNA: TGTGCCTGGAGTGTAATGGGCCTGAACACTGAAGCTTTCTTT. As protein: CAWSVMGLNTEAFF. V usage is TRBV30 and J usage is TRBJ1-1; no clear D gene. V dropped 0 bases and J dropped 0 bases, with 8 bases sitting between them. In germline, CDR1 is GTSNPN, CDR2 SVGIG (reference sequence). The CDR3 loop spans 14 amino acids. The variable domain in full, completed from reference TRBV30 and TRBJ1-1, reads SQTIHQWPATLVQPVGSPLSLECTVEGTSNPNLYWYRQAAGRGLQLLFYSVGIGQISSEVPQNLSASRPQDRQFILSSKKLLLSDSGFYLCAWSVMGLNTEAFFGQGTRLTVV.